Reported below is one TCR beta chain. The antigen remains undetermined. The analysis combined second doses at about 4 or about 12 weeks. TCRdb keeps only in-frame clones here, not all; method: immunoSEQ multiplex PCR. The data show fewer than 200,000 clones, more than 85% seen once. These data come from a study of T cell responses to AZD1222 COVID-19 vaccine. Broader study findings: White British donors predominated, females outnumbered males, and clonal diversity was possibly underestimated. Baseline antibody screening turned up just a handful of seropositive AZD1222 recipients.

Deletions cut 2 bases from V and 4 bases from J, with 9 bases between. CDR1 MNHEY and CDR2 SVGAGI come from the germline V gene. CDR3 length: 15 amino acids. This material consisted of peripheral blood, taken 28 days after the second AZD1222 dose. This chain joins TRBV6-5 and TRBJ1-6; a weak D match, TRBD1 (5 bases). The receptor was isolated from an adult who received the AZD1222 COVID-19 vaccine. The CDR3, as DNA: TGTGCCAGCAGTTACGGGGACGGATATAATTCACCCCTCCACTTT. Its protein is CASSYGDGYNSPLHF.